These 7 T cell receptor beta chains were sequenced from one sample in a study of T cells after yellow fever vaccination. TCRdb ran MiXCR on the 5' RACE reads and lists one entry per CDR3 protein. The repertoire holds approximately 93,000 distinct CDR3 sequences, around 5.5% seen once, with roughly two fifths in the top ten. Sequenced material: CD8+ T cells sorted from PBMCs, taken 10 days after the yellow fever booster vaccination. These receptors were obtained from a man between 18 and 29 years old who received the YFV17D yellow fever vaccine.

This clonotype was seen only a few times. The chain is built from TRBV4-2 and TRBJ1-3; possibly TRBD1 for D (6 bases). Germline V CDR1 and CDR2: LGHNA, YNFKEQ. The V and J ends lost 5 bases and 2 bases respectively, with 19 bases between them. The CDR3 sequence is 17 residues long. The CDR3 spells CASSAPEAGAAGNTIYF. In DNA, the CDR3 is TGTGCCAGCAGCGCCCCCGAAGCGGGGGCGGCTGGAAACACCATATATTTT.

The rearrangement links TRBV6-5 to TRBJ1-6; D remains unclear. V was cut by 6 bases and J by 7 bases, with 16 bases left in between. Germline V lookup: CDR1 MNHEY, CDR2 SVGAGI. This CDR3 spans 15 amino acids. The CDR3 sequence is CASSAAVWANSPLHF. DNA of the CDR3: TGTGCCAGCAGCGCTGCGGTATGGGCAAATTCACCCCTCCACTTT.

In this sample, this clonotype turned up a few times. J is TRBJ1-2 and V is TRBV9, with TRBD1 matching over 7 bases. This CDR3 has 15 residues. V shed 6 bases and J 8 bases; nucleotides not matched to a gene: 16. Germline V gene sequence: CDR1 SGDLS, CDR2 YYNGEE. CDR3 in amino acids: CASTGRGQGGGGYTF. The CDR3 DNA sequence: TGTGCCAGCACCGGACGAGGGCAGGGGGGTGGAGGCTACACCTTC.

V is TRBV20-1 and J is TRBJ2-7; D possibly matches TRBD1 or TRBD2 (6 bases each). This CDR3 comprises 15 residues. Per germline, CDR1 DFQATT and CDR2 SNEGSKA (reference sequence). V gave up 2 bases and J gave up 5 bases, with 19 bases separating them. The CDR3 DNA reads as TGCAGTGCTAGACGGGTGGGGGGCGCCTCTCACGAGCAGTACTTC. Translating it yields CSARRVGGASHEQYF.

This clonotype showed up just a few times. The rearrangement uses TRBV2 and TRBJ1-2, with D hard to call. The CDR3 is made up of 14 amino acids. Trimming removed 2 bases from V and 4 bases from J, with 11 bases in between. Looked up from germline, CDR1 is SNHLY and CDR2 is FYNNEI. DNA of the CDR3: TGTGCCAGCAGTGAACGTCCTAACAGCTATGGCTACACCTTC. It yields the protein CASSERPNSYGYTF.

The chain combines TRBV7-2 with TRBJ2-3; 9 bases fit TRBD2. The CDR3 totals 16 residues. Looked up from germline, CDR1 is SGHTA and CDR2 is FQGNSA. J was trimmed by 2 bases and V by 2 bases; bases with no gene match: 5. CDR3 sequence (DNA): TGTGCCAGCAGCTTACCGACTAGCGGACTCACAGATACGCAGTATTTT. Its protein is CASSLPTSGLTDTQYF. Looking up the rest from reference TRBV7-2 and TRBJ2-3 gives the full variable domain: GAGVSQSPSNKVTEKGKDVELRCDPISGHTALYWYRQSLGQGLEFLIYFQGNSAPDKSGLPSDRFSAERTGGSVSTLTIQRTQQEDSAVYLCASSLPTSGLTDTQYFGPGTRLTVL.

This clonotype was seen a few times. The chain joins TRBV18 to TRBJ1-1; D is uncertain. CDR1 and CDR2 (germline): KGHSH, LQKENI. The V gene lost 4 bases and the J gene lost 4 bases, with 10 bases spanning the gap. CDR3 size: 13 residues. The CDR3 DNA is TGTGCCAGCTCACGGCAGTACCGCACTGAAGCTTTCTTT. This gives the protein CASSRQYRTEAFF.